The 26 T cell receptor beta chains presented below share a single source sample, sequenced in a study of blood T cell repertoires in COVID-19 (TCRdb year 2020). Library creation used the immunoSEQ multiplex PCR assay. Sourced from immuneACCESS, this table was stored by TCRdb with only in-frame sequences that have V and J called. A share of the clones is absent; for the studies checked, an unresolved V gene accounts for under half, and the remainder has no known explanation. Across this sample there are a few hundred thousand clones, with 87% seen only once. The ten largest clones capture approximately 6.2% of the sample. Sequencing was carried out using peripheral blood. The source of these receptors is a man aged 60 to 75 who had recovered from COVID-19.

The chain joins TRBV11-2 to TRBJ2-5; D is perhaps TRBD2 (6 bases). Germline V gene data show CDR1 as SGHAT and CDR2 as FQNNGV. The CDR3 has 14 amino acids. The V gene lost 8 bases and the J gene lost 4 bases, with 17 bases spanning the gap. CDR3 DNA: TGTGCCAGCGCGACTTTTTGGCGGGGAGAGACCCAGTACTTC. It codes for CASATFWRGETQYF. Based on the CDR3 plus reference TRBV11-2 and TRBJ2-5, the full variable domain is EAGVAQSPRYKIIEKRQSVAFWCNPISGHATLYWYQQILGQGPKLLIQFQNNGVVDDSQLPKDRFSAERLKGVDSTLKIQPAKLEDSAVYLCASATFWRGETQYFGPGTRLLVL.

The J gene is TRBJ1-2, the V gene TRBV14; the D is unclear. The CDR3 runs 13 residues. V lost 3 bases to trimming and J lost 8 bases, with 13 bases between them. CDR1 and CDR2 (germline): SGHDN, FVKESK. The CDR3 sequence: CASSQAQVSGYTF. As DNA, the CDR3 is TGTGCCAGCAGCCAGGCTCAGGTATCGGGCTACACCTTC.

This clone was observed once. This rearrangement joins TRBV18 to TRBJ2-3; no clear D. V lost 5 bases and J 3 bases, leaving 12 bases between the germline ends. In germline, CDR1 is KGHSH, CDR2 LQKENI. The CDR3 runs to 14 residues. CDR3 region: CASSSSSGTDTQYF. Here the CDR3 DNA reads TGTGCCAGCTCATCCTCCAGTGGTACAGATACGCAGTATTTT.

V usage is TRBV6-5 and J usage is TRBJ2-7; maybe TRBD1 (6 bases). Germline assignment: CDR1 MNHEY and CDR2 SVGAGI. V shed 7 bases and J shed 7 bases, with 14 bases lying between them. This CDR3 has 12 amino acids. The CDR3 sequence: CASTGHRFEQYF. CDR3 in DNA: TGTGCCAGCACGGGACACCGCTTTGAGCAGTACTTC.

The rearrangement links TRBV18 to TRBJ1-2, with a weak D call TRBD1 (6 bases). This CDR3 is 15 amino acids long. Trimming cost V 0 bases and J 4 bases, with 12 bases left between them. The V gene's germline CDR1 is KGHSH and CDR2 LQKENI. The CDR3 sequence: CASSPPQGLTYGYTF. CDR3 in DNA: TGTGCCAGCTCACCACCGCAGGGGCTCACCTATGGCTACACCTTC.

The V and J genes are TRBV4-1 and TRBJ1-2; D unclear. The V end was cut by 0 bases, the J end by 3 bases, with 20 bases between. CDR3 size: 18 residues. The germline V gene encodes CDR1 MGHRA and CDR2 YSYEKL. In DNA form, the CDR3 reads TGCGCCAGCAGCCAAGAGTCCGGGGAACGGCCTTTCGACTATGGCTACACCTTC. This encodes CASSQESGERPFDYGYTF.

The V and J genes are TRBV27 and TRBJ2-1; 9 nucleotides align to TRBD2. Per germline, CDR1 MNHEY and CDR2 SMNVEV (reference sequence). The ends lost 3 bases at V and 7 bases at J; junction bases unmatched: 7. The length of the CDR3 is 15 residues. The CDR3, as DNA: TGTGCCAGCAGTTTCTGGCGGGGGGGCACAAATGAGCAGTTCTTC. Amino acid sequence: CASSFWRGGTNEQFF.

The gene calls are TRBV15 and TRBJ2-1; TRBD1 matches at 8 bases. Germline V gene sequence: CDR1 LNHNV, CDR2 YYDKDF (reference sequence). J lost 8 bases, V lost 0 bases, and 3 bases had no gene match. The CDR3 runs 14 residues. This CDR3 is CATSRDPGGDEQFF. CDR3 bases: TGTGCCACCAGCAGAGACCCAGGGGGCGATGAGCAGTTCTTC.

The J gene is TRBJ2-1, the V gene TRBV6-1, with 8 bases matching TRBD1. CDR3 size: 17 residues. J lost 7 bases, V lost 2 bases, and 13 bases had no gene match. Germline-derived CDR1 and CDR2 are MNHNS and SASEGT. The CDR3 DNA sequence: TGTGCCAGCAGTGAATCGACCGGCAGGGGGCGTAAAAATGAGCAGTTCTTC. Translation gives CASSESTGRGRKNEQFF.

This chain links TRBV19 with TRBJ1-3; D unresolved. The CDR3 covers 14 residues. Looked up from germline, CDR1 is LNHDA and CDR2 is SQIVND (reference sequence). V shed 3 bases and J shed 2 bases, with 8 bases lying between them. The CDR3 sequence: CASSIGSAGNTIYF. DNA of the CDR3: TGTGCCAGTAGTATCGGGAGCGCTGGAAACACCATATATTTT.

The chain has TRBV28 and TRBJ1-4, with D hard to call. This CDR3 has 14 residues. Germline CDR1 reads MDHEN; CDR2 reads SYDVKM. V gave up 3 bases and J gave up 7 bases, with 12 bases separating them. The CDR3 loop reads CASSLPGVIEKLFF. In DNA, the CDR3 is TGTGCCAGCAGTTTGCCAGGCGTAATTGAAAAACTGTTTTTT.

CDR3 loop: CASSKVGPTGESEKLFF. The CDR3 nucleotides are TGTGCCAGCAGCAAAGTGGGGCCGACAGGGGAGAGTGAAAAACTGTTTTTT. The chain carries TRBV21-1 and TRBJ1-4; whether TRBD1, the table's D call, matches the DNA was not checked. TRBV21-1 is listed as a pseudogene. CDR3 length: 17 amino acids.

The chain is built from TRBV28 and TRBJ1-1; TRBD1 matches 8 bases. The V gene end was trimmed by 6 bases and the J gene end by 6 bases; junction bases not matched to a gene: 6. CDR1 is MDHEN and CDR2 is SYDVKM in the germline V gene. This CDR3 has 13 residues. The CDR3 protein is CASSSQGASEAFF. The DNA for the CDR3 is TGTGCCAGCAGCTCGCAGGGGGCATCTGAAGCTTTCTTT.

CDR3 loop: CASSLTSGTSYNEQFF. Written as DNA, the CDR3 is TGTGCCAGCAGCCTAACTAGCGGGACTTCCTACAATGAGCAGTTCTTC. This chain connects TRBV11-2 to TRBJ2-1; TRBD2 aligns across 10 bases. With V trimmed by 5 bases and J by 1 base, 5 bases remained unmatched. The CDR3 spans 16 residues. Per germline, CDR1 SGHAT and CDR2 FQNNGV.

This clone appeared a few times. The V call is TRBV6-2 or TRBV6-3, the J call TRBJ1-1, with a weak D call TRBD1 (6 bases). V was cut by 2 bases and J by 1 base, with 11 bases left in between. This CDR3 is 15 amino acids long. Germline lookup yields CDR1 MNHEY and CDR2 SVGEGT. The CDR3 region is CASSYIGQPNTEAFF. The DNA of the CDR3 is TGTGCCAGCAGTTACATCGGACAGCCGAACACTGAAGCTTTCTTT.

The CDR3 spells CASSPPMGRGQETQYF. In DNA, the CDR3 is TGTGCCAGCAGCCCGCCGATGGGACGGGGGCAAGAGACCCAGTACTTC. The rearrangement links TRBV5-4 to TRBJ2-5; weak D call: TRBD2 (6 bases). The CDR3 runs to 16 residues. In germline, CDR1 is SGHNT, CDR2 YYREEE (reference sequence). V gave up 4 bases and J gave up 2 bases, with 18 bases separating them.

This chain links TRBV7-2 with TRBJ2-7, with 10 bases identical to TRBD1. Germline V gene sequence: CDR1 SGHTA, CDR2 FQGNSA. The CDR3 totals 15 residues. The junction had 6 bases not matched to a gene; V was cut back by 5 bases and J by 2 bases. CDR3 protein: CASSRWTGGAYEQYF. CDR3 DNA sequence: TGTGCCAGCAGCCGGTGGACAGGGGGGGCCTACGAGCAGTACTTC.

The CDR3 reads CASNHGGALDTQYF. As DNA, the CDR3 is TGTGCCAGCAACCACGGGGGGGCGTTAGATACGCAGTATTTT. J is TRBJ2-3 and V is TRBV6-6, with 8 bases matching TRBD2. The germline CDR1 and CDR2 sequences are MNHNY and SVGAGI (reference sequence). The trim removed 7 bases at V and 5 bases at J, leaving 8 bases unmatched. The CDR3 runs to 14 residues.

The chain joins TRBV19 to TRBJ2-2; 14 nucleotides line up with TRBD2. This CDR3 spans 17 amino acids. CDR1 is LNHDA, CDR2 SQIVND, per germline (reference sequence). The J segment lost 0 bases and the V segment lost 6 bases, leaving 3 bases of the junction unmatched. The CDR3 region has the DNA TGTGCCAGTAGGCGGACTAGCGGGGGGCCGAACACCGGGGAGCTGTTTTTT. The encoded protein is CASRRTSGGPNTGELFF.

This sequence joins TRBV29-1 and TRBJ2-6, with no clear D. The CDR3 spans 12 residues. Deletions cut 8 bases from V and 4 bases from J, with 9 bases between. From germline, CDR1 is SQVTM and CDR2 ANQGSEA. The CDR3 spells CSSLSGANVLTF. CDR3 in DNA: TGCAGCTCCCTATCCGGGGCCAACGTCCTGACTTTC.

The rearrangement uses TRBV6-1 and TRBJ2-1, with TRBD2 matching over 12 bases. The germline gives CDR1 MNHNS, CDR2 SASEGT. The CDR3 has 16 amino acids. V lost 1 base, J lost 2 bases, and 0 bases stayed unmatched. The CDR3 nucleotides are TGTGCCAGCAGTGAAGGGACTAGCGGGACCTACAATGAGCAGTTCTTC. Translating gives CASSEGTSGTYNEQFF.

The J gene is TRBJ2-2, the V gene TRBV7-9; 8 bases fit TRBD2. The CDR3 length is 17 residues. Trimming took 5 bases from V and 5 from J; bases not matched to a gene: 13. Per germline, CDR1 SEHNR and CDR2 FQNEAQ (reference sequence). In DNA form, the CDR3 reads TGTGCCAGCAGCACTCCTGTCAGCGGGAGATGGACCGGGGAGCTGTTTTTT. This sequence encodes CASSTPVSGRWTGELFF.

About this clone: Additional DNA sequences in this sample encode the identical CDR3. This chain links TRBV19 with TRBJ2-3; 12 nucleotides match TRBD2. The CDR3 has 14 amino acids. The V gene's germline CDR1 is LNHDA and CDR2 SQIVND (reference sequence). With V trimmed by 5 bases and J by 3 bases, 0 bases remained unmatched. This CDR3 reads CASSLAGGTDTQYF. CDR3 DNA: TGTGCCAGTAGTCTAGCGGGGGGGACAGATACGCAGTATTTT.

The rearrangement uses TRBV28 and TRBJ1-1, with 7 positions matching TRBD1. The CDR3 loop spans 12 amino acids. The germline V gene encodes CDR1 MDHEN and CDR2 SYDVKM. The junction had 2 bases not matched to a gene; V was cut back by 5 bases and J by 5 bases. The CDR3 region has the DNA TGTGCCAGCAGTGCAGGGGGTACTGAAGCTTTCTTT. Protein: CASSAGGTEAFF. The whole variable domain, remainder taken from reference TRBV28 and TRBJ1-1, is DVKVTQSSRYLVKRTGEKVFLECVQDMDHENMFWYRQDPGLGLRLIYFSYDVKMKEKGDIPEGYSVSREKKERFSLILESASTNQTSMYLCASSAGGTEAFFGQGTRLTVV.

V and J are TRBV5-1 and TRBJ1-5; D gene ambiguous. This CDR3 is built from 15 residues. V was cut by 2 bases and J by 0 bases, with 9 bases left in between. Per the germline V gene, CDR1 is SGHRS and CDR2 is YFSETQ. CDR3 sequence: CASSFTGDSNQPQHF. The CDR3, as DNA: TGCGCCAGCAGCTTTACCGGGGATAGCAATCAGCCCCAGCATTTT.

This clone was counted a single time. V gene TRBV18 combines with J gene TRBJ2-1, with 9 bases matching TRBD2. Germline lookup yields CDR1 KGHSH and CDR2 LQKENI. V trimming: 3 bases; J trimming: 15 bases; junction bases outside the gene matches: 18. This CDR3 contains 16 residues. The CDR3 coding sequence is TGTGCCAGCTCACCTGCTCTAGCGGCGGGGGGGGACAGACCGTTCTTC. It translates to CASSPALAAGGDRPFF. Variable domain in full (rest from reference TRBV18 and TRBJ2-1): NAGVMQNPRHLVRRRGQEARLRCSPMKGHSHVYWYRQLPEEGLKFMVYLQKENIIDESGMPKERFSAEFPKEGPSILRIQQVVRGDSAAYFCASSPALAAGGDRPFFGPGTRLTVL.